This T cell receptor (beta chain) was recorded in a study of T cells in Graves' hyperthyroidism and ophthalmopathy. PBMCs were obtained from approximately 10 ml fresh peripheral blood. RNA transcripts served as the template for amplifying TCR beta CDR3 regions. HTBI primers drove first-round RT-PCR of the TCR CDR3. A single record per CDR3 protein comes from TCRdb applying MiXCR to the multiplex PCR reads. Of approximately 430,000 distinct CDR3 sequences in the sample, around 14% were seen once. This clonotype has only a few counts. V lost 6 bases, J lost 2 bases, and 10 bases lay in between. CDR3 length: 13 residues. CDR1 is MDHEN, CDR2 SYDVKM, per germline.

Source material: blood. The rearrangement links TRBV28 to TRBJ1-1; no firm D call. The TCR comes from a woman between 18 and 29 years old with Graves' hyperthyroidism. The CDR3 here is CASSRNYNTEAFF. The CDR3 coding sequence is TGTGCCAGCAGCCGGAACTATAACACTGAAGCTTTCTTT.